A selection of T cell receptor beta chains follows, all from one sample in a study of blood T cell repertoires in COVID-19. The protocol was immunoSEQ multiplex PCR, while the TCRdb copy is restricted to in-frame clones and leaves out a portion. The table shows roughly 130,000 clones, with more than 75% occurring only once. What was sequenced was peripheral blood. The receptors come from an elderly man with acute or convalescent COVID-19. Each CDR3 is given with its conserved first and last residue. A D gene is named only where the DNA matches it firmly. Size tells how often a clone was seen (once, few, many) or the class of an expanded clone, and some rows leave it out.

J gene,CDR3 length,D gene,V gene,clone size,CDR3 DNA,CDR3 protein
TRBJ2-7,15,TRBD1,TRBV18,.,TGTGCCAGCTCACCAGGACAGGCTAGGACCCACGAGCAGTACTTC,CASSPGQARTHEQYF
TRBJ2-1,13,.,TRBV12-3/TRBV12-4,.,TGTGCCAGCAGTTTATCGGGGTTAGGGGAGCAGTTCTTC,CASSLSGLGEQFF
TRBJ2-1,14,TRBD2,TRBV7-2,.,TGTGCCAGCAGCTTCGGGACTATTTACAATGAGCAGTTCTTC,CASSFGTIYNEQFF
TRBJ2-3,14,TRBD1,TRBV9,.,TGTGCCAGCAGCTTCGGACAGGGAACAGATACGCAGTATTTT,CASSFGQGTDTQYF
TRBJ2-5,14,TRBD1,TRBV6-5,.,TGTGCCAGCAGCGCAGGGGGCCGGTTCGAGACCCAGTACTTC,CASSAGGRFETQYF
TRBJ2-1,16,TRBD2,TRBV6-6,few,TGTGCCAGCAGTCGAGCGGGGGGGCATGGCGACAATGAGCAGTTCTTC,CASSRAGGHGDNEQFF
TRBJ2-2,17,TRBD2,TRBV5-5,.,TGTGCCAGCAGCTTGTCCCCCATAGCGGGGAAGACCGGGGAGCTGTTTTTT,CASSLSPIAGKTGELFF
TRBJ2-7,14,TRBD1,TRBV18,.,TGTGCCAGCTCAGGCGGACAGGTATTCTACGAGCAGTACTTC,CASSGGQVFYEQYF
TRBJ1-5,18,.,TRBV19,.,TGTGCCAGTAGCAAGTATATGGGGCAGGATTTCAGCAATCAGCCCCAGCATTTT,CASSKYMGQDFSNQPQHF
TRBJ1-2,17,.,TRBV5-4,.,TGTGCCAGCAGCTTATTGACTGAGACCTGGTGGAACTATGGCTACACCTTC,CASSLLTETWWNYGYTF
TRBJ1-2,15,TRBD1,TRBV5-4,.,TGTGCCAGCAGCGTACCAGCACAGGGGGCGCAGGGCTACACCTTC,CASSVPAQGAQGYTF
TRBJ2-2,14,.,TRBV6-5,.,TGTGCCAGCAGAGTAAGCCCAAACACCGGGGAGCTGTTTTTT,CASRVSPNTGELFF
TRBJ1-2,16,.,TRBV6-2/TRBV6-3,.,TGTGCCAGCAGTTTCCTTATACAGGGAGCTAACTATGGCTACACCTTC,CASSFLIQGANYGYTF
TRBJ2-3,14,.,TRBV5-1,.,TGCGCCAGCAGCCTTACTAACCCCACAGATACGCAGTATTTT,CASSLTNPTDTQYF
TRBJ2-5,14,.,TRBV18,.,TGTGCCAGCTCACCCGACAGCCCACAAGAGACCCAGTACTTC,CASSPDSPQETQYF
TRBJ1-2,16,TRBD1,TRBV10-3,.,TGTGCCATCAACCCGGGACAGGGGATTCTGGGCTATGGCTACACCTTC,CAINPGQGILGYGYTF